This TCR beta chain was sequenced during a study of blood T cell repertoires in COVID-19. This clone was found a few times. This CDR3 has 16 residues. V lost 4 bases to trimming and J lost 2 bases, with 17 bases between them. CDR1 SGHRS and CDR2 YFSETQ come from the germline V gene. Assay: immunoSEQ multiplex PCR; the TCRdb copy retains only in-frame clones and omits some. The sample carries about 300,000 clones, about nine tenths recorded once. Input material: peripheral blood. The TCR was taken from a young woman with COVID-19, enrolled during active disease. V usage is TRBV5-1 and J usage is TRBJ2-3, with D hard to call. CDR3 nucleotide sequence: TGCGCCAGCAGCGCTCTCCAGATACAGTTCACAGATACGCAGTATTTT. Its protein is CASSALQIQFTDTQYF.